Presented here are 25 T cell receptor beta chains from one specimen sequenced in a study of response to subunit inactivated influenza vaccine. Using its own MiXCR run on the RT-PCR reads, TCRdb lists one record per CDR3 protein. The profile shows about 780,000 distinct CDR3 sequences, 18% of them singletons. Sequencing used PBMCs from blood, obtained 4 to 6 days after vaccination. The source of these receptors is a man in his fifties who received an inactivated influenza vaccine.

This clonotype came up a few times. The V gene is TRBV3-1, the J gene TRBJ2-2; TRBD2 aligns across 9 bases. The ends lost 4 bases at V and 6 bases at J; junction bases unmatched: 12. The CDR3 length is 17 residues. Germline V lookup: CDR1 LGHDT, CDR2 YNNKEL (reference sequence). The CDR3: CASSPLVAGGLPGELFF. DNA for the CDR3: TGTGCCAGCAGCCCTCTCGTGGCGGGGGGGCTCCCCGGGGAGCTGTTTTTT.

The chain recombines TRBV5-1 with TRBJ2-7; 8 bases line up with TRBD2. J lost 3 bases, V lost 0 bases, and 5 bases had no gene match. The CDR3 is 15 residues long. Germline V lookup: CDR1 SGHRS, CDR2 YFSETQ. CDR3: CASSLETSVDYEQYF. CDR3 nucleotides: TGCGCCAGCAGCTTGGAGACTAGCGTAGACTACGAGCAGTACTTC.

CDR3 protein: CSARGQTPGTFYNEQFF. CDR3 coding DNA: TGCAGTGCTAGAGGTCAAACTCCCGGGACTTTTTACAATGAGCAGTTCTTC. The chain carries TRBV20-1 and TRBJ2-1; D might be TRBD2 (6 bases). The CDR3 totals 17 residues. The germline V gene encodes CDR1 DFQATT and CDR2 SNEGSKA (reference sequence). Trimming took 1 base from V and 4 from J, leaving 20 bases between them.

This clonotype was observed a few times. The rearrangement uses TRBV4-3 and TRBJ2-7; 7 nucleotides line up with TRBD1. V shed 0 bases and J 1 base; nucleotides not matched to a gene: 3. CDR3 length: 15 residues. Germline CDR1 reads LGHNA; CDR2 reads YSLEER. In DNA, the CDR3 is TGCGCCAGCAGCCAAGAACCACAGGGGTCCTACGAGCAGTACTTC. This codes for CASSQEPQGSYEQYF.

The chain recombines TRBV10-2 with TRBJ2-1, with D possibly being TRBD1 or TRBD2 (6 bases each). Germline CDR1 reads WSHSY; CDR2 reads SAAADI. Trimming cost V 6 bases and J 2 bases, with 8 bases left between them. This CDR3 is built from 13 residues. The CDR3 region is CASRRGAYNEQFF. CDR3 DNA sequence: TGCGCCAGCAGAAGGGGGGCCTACAATGAGCAGTTCTTC.

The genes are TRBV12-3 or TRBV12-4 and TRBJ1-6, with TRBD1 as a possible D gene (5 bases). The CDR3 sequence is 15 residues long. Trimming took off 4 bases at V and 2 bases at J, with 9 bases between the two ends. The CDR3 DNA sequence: TGTGCCAGCAGTTACAGGTTGCCCTATAATTCACCCCTCCACTTT. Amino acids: CASSYRLPYNSPLHF.

This CDR3 is CASSSPQGEETQYF. DNA for the CDR3: TGTGCCAGCAGTTCCCCACAGGGGGAAGAGACCCAGTACTTC. The rearrangement links TRBV28 to TRBJ2-5; the match to TRBD1 covers 8 bases. CDR1 is MDHEN and CDR2 is SYDVKM in the germline V gene. The CDR3 runs to 14 residues. Trimming took 4 bases from V and 3 from J; bases not matched to a gene: 4.

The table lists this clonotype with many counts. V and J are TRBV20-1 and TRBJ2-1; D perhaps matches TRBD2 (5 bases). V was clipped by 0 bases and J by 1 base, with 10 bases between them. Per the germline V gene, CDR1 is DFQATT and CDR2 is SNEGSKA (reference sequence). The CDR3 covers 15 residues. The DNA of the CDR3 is TGCAGTGCTAGAGAGCCTAGCCGATCCTACAATGAGCAGTTCTTC. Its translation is CSAREPSRSYNEQFF.

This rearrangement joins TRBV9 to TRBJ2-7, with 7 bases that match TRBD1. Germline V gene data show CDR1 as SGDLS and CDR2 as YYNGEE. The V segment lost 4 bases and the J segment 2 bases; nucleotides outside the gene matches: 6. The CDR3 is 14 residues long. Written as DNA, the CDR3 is TGTGCCAGCAGCCTGAAAGGGACAGCCTACGAGCAGTACTTC. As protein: CASSLKGTAYEQYF.

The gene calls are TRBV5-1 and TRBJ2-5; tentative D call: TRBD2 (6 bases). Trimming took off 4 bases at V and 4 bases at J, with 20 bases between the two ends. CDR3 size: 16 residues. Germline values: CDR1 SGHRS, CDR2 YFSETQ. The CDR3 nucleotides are TGCGCCAGCAGCATCCCCGCGGGGCAAATGGGAGAGACCCAGTACTTC. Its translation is CASSIPAGQMGETQYF.

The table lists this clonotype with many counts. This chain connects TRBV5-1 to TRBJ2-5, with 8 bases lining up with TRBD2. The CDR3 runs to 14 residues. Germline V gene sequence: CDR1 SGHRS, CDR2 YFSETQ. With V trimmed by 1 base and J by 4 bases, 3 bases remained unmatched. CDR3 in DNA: TGCGCCAGCAGCTTGCGCCTAGCGGGAGAGACCCAGTACTTC. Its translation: CASSLRLAGETQYF.

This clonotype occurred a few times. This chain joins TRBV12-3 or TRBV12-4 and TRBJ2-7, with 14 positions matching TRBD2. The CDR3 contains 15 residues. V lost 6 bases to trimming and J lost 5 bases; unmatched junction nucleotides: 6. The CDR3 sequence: CASSSGLAGGHEQYF. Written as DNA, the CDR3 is TGTGCCAGCAGCTCCGGACTAGCGGGGGGCCACGAGCAGTACTTC.

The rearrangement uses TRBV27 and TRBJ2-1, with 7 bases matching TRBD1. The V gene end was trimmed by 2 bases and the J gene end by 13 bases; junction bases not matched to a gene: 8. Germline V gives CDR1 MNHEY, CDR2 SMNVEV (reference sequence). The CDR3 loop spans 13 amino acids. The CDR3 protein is CASSLTNRGYQFF. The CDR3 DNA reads TGTGCCAGCAGTTTAACCAACAGGGGTTACCAGTTCTTC.

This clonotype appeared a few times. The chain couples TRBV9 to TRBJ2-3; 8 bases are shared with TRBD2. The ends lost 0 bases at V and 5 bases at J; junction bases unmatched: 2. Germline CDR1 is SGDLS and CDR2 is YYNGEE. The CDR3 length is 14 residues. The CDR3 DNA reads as TGTGCCAGCAGCGTAGTGCTAGCGGGAGATACGCAGTATTTT. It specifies CASSVVLAGDTQYF.

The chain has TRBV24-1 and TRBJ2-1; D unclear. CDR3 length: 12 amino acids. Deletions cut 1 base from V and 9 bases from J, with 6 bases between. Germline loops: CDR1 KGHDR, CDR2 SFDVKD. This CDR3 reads CATSDFLGEQFF. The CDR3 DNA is TGTGCCACCAGTGATTTCCTAGGTGAGCAGTTCTTC.

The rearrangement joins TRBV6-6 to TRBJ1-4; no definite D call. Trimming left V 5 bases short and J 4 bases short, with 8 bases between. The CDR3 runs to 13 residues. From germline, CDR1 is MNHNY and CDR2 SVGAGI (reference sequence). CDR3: CASSTQINEKLFF. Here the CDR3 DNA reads TGTGCCAGCAGTACCCAGATTAATGAAAAACTGTTTTTT.

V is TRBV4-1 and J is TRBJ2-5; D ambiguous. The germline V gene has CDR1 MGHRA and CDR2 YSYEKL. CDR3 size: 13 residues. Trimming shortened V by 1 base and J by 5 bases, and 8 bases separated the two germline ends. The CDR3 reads CASSQVPRETQYF. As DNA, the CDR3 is TGCGCCAGCAGCCAAGTCCCCCGGGAGACCCAGTACTTC.

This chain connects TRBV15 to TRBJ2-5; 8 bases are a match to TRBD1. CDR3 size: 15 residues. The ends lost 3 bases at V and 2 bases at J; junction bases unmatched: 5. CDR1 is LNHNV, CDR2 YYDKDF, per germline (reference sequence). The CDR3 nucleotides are TGTGCCACCAGCAGGACAGGGGTGCGGCAAGAGACCCAGTACTTC. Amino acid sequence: CATSRTGVRQETQYF. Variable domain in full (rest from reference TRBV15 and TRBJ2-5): DAMVIQNPRYQVTQFGKPVTLSCSQTLNHNVMYWYQQKSSQAPKLLFHYYDKDFNNEADTPDNFQSRRPNTSFCFLDIRSPGLGDTAMYLCATSRTGVRQETQYFGPGTRLLVL.

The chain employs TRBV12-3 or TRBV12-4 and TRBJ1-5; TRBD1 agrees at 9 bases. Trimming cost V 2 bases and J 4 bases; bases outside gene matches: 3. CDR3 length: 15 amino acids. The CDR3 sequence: CASSLWGQGNQPQHF. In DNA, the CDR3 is TGTGCCAGCAGTTTATGGGGACAGGGAAATCAGCCCCAGCATTTT.

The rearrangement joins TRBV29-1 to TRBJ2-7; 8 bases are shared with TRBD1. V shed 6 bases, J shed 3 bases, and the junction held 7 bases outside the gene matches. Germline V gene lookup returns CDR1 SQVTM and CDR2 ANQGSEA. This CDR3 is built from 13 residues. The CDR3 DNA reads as TGCAGCGTAGATGACAGGGGAAACTACGAGCAGTACTTC. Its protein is CSVDDRGNYEQYF.

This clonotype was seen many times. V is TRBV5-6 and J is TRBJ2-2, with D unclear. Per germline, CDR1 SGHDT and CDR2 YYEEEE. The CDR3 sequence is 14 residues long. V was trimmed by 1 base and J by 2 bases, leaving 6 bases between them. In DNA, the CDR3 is TGTGCCAGCAGCTTGCTAGTTAACACCGGGGAGCTGTTTTTT. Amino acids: CASSLLVNTGELFF.

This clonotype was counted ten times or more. CDR3 in DNA: TGTGCCAGCAGTCGATCAAACTTCTACGAGCAGTACTTC. It encodes CASSRSNFYEQYF. The chain joins TRBV12-3 or TRBV12-4 to TRBJ2-7; D unresolved. This CDR3 has 13 residues. The V and J ends lost 5 bases and 3 bases respectively, with 11 bases between them.

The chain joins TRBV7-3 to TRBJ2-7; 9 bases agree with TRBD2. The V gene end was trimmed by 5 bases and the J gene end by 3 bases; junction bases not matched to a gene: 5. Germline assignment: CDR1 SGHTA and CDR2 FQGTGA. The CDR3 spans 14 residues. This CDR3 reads CASSKLAGDYEQYF. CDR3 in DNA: TGTGCCAGCAGCAAACTAGCGGGCGACTACGAGCAGTACTTC.

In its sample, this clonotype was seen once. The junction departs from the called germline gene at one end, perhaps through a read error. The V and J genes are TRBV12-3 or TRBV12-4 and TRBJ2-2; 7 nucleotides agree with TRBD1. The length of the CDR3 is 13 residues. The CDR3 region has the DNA TGTGCCAGCAGTATGACAGGGACCGCGGAGCTGTTTTTT. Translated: CASSMTGTAELFF.

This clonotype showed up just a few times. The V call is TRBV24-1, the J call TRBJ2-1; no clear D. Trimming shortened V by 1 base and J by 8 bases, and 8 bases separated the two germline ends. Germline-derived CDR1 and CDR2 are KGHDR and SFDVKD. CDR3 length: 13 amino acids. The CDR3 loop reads CATSDFRTYEQFF. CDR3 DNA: TGTGCCACCAGTGATTTCCGGACCTATGAGCAGTTCTTC.